This T cell receptor (beta chain) was obtained from a study of blood T cells in healthy people across ages. Regarding the study as a whole: Possibly confounding the expanded clonotype changes was the fact that donor CMV status was unknown. Older age coincided with a roughly linear decline in TCR beta diversity per million T cells.

The authors ran a second PCR of about 6 to 11 cycles using a sample-barcoded 5' primer and a J-beta primer mix. TCRdb processed the 5' RACE reads anew with MiXCR; each CDR3 protein has one entry. The sample lists about 1.8 million distinct CDR3 sequences, about 50% seen once, with about 2.1% in the top ten. The CDR3 sequence is 14 residues long. Germline V gene sequence: CDR1 SSHAT, CDR2 FNYEAQ (reference sequence). A note on this clonotype: Antigen unknown. An end of the junction does not agree with germline; a read error may underlie this.

They isolated at least 6 million PBMCs from each sample. V usage is TRBV7-7 and J usage is TRBJ2-1, with D unresolved. The sequenced material came from blood. The TCR originated in a woman between 40 and 50 years old in good health. The CDR3 nucleotides read TGTGCTAGCAGCCCACTAAGACAACGCAATGAGCAGTTCTTC. This gives the protein CASSPLRQRNEQFF. Full variable domain (missing parts from reference TRBV7-7 and TRBJ2-1): GAGVSQSPRYKVTKRGQDVTLRCDPISSHATLYWYQQALGQGPEFLTYFNYEAQPDKSGLPSDRFSAERPEGSISTLTIQRTEQRDSAMYRCASSPLRQRNEQFFGPGTRLTVL.